This is a list of T cell receptor beta chains from one sample in a study of blood T cell repertoires in COVID-19. The method was immunoSEQ multiplex PCR; TCRdb's version includes in-frame clones alone and lacks a portion of them. The sample carries approximately 65,000 clones, around 80% recorded once. Sequences were obtained from peripheral blood. All receptors come from a woman older than 75 with active or convalescent COVID-19. CDR3s include the opening cysteine and the closing phenylalanine or tryptophan. Fields, in order: clone size, J gene, D gene, V gene, CDR3 protein, CDR3 DNA. D genes are given only for firm matches. Not every row has a clone size; where given, it reads once, few, many or a size class.

abundance: .; j_gene: TRBJ1-4; d_gene: TRBD1; v_gene: TRBV5-1; CDR3aa: CASSQIDRVANEKLFF; CDR3nt: TGCGCCAGCAGCCAGATTGACAGGGTTGCTAATGAAAAACTGTTTTTT
abundance: .; j_gene: TRBJ1-2; d_gene: .; v_gene: TRBV5-1; CDR3aa: CASSFADNYGYTF; CDR3nt: TGCGCCAGCAGCTTTGCAGATAACTATGGCTACACCTTC
abundance: .; j_gene: TRBJ2-3; d_gene: .; v_gene: TRBV6-6; CDR3aa: CASSYSSEGQYF; CDR3nt: TGTGCCAGCAGTTACTCGAGTGAGGGGCAGTATTTT
abundance: .; j_gene: TRBJ1-3; d_gene: .; v_gene: TRBV19; CDR3aa: CASTLEGRAGNTIYF; CDR3nt: TGTGCCAGTACTTTGGAGGGAAGAGCGGGAAACACCATATATTTT
abundance: .; j_gene: TRBJ2-1; d_gene: TRBD2; v_gene: TRBV5-4; CDR3aa: CASSLGATSGGAYNEQFF; CDR3nt: TGTGCCAGCAGCTTGGGTGCGACTAGCGGGGGGGCCTACAATGAGCAGTTCTTC
abundance: once; j_gene: TRBJ1-6; d_gene: TRBD1; v_gene: TRBV30; CDR3aa: CACSSGQGNSPLHF; CDR3nt: TGTGCCTGTTCTTCCGGACAGGGAAATTCACCCCTCCACTTT
abundance: .; j_gene: TRBJ1-1; d_gene: .; v_gene: TRBV7-8; CDR3aa: CASSFRNTEAFF; CDR3nt: TGTGCCAGCAGCTTCCGGAACACTGAAGCTTTCTTT
abundance: many; j_gene: TRBJ1-3; d_gene: .; v_gene: TRBV5-1; CDR3aa: CASSSPESGNTIYF; CDR3nt: TGCGCCAGCAGCTCCCCTGAGTCCGGAAACACCATATATTTT
abundance: .; j_gene: TRBJ1-1; d_gene: .; v_gene: TRBV11-2; CDR3aa: CASSFGNTEAFF; CDR3nt: TGTGCCAGCAGCTTCGGGAACACTGAAGCTTTCTTT
abundance: .; j_gene: TRBJ1-2; d_gene: TRBD1; v_gene: TRBV6-1; CDR3aa: CASSEVDRVSSYGYTF; CDR3nt: TGTGCCAGCAGTGAAGTGGACAGGGTATCTTCCTATGGCTACACCTTC
abundance: once; j_gene: TRBJ1-4; d_gene: .; v_gene: TRBV19; CDR3aa: CASSFLATNEKLFF; CDR3nt: TGTGCCAGTAGTTTCCTTGCAACTAATGAAAAACTGTTTTTT
abundance: .; j_gene: TRBJ1-3; d_gene: .; v_gene: TRBV10-3; CDR3aa: CAIRSQGLGGNTIYF; CDR3nt: TGTGCCATCAGATCACAGGGCTTGGGAGGAAACACCATATATTTT
abundance: .; j_gene: TRBJ1-6; d_gene: TRBD1; v_gene: TRBV7-9; CDR3aa: CASSTPDRGYSPLHF; CDR3nt: TGTGCCAGCAGCACGCCCGACAGGGGATATTCACCCCTCCACTTT
abundance: few; j_gene: TRBJ1-2; d_gene: .; v_gene: TRBV7-9; CDR3aa: CASRPTGSANYGYTF; CDR3nt: TGTGCCAGCAGGCCTACAGGGTCGGCTAACTATGGCTACACCTTC
abundance: .; j_gene: TRBJ2-7; d_gene: .; v_gene: TRBV7-9; CDR3aa: CASSPHGPSKEQYF; CDR3nt: TGTGCCAGCAGCCCCCATGGGCCGTCAAAGGAGCAGTACTTC
abundance: .; j_gene: TRBJ1-5; d_gene: .; v_gene: TRBV3-1/TRBV3-2; CDR3aa: CASSLSGTDNQPQHF; CDR3nt: TGTGCCAGCAGCCTTAGCGGGACCGACAATCAGCCCCAGCATTTT
abundance: .; j_gene: TRBJ1-1; d_gene: .; v_gene: TRBV5-1; CDR3aa: CASRTGMNTEAFF; CDR3nt: TGCGCCAGCAGGACAGGTATGAACACTGAAGCTTTCTTT
abundance: .; j_gene: TRBJ1-1; d_gene: .; v_gene: TRBV19; CDR3aa: CASRHDFGLNTEAFF; CDR3nt: TGTGCCAGTAGGCACGACTTTGGTTTGAACACTGAAGCTTTCTTT
abundance: .; j_gene: TRBJ2-1; d_gene: .; v_gene: TRBV18; CDR3aa: CASSPEIGQGKNEQFF; CDR3nt: TGTGCCAGCTCACCGGAGATAGGGCAGGGGAAGAATGAGCAGTTCTTC
abundance: .; j_gene: TRBJ2-1; d_gene: TRBD1; v_gene: TRBV5-1; CDR3aa: CASSFYWDRGQGEQFF; CDR3nt: TGCGCCAGCAGCTTTTACTGGGACAGGGGGCAGGGTGAGCAGTTCTTC
abundance: .; j_gene: TRBJ1-1; d_gene: .; v_gene: TRBV2; CDR3aa: CASSYQGKDTEAFF; CDR3nt: TGTGCCAGCAGTTATCAGGGGAAAGACACTGAAGCTTTCTTT
abundance: .; j_gene: TRBJ1-4; d_gene: TRBD1; v_gene: TRBV29-1; CDR3aa: CSVKGTGANEKLFF; CDR3nt: TGCAGCGTTAAAGGGACAGGGGCTAATGAAAAACTGTTTTTT
abundance: .; j_gene: TRBJ1-2; d_gene: .; v_gene: TRBV7-9; CDR3aa: CASSLQSQLNDGYTF; CDR3nt: TGTGCCAGCAGCTTACAATCCCAGTTGAACGATGGCTACACCTTC
abundance: few; j_gene: TRBJ1-3; d_gene: .; v_gene: TRBV11-2; CDR3aa: CASSLDRNTIYF; CDR3nt: TGTGCCAGCAGCTTAGATAGAAACACCATATATTTT
abundance: .; j_gene: TRBJ2-2; d_gene: TRBD2; v_gene: TRBV5-4; CDR3aa: CASSSGGRGGVPGELFF; CDR3nt: TGTGCCAGCAGCTCCGGCGGGCGCGGGGGGGTTCCCGGGGAGCTGTTTTTT
abundance: .; j_gene: TRBJ1-1; d_gene: TRBD1; v_gene: TRBV10-3; CDR3aa: CATTQTGATEAFF; CDR3nt: TGTGCCACCACACAAACAGGGGCCACTGAAGCTTTCTTT
abundance: .; j_gene: TRBJ1-1; d_gene: .; v_gene: TRBV6-1; CDR3aa: CASSEWPRTMNTEAFF; CDR3nt: TGTGCCAGCAGCGAATGGCCAAGAACAATGAACACTGAAGCTTTCTTT
abundance: .; j_gene: TRBJ1-2; d_gene: .; v_gene: TRBV19; CDR3aa: CASSIATGLWDGYTF; CDR3nt: TGTGCCAGTAGTATAGCTACAGGGTTATGGGATGGCTACACCTTC
abundance: .; j_gene: TRBJ1-3; d_gene: .; v_gene: TRBV30; CDR3aa: CAWSRGGAGNTIYF; CDR3nt: TGTGCCTGGAGTCGAGGGGGGGCGGGAAACACCATATATTTT
abundance: .; j_gene: TRBJ2-3; d_gene: TRBD1; v_gene: TRBV15; CDR3aa: CATSRDSHLTGGGYTQYF; CDR3nt: TGTGCCACCAGCAGAGATAGCCATTTAACAGGGGGCGGGTATACGCAGTATTTT
abundance: .; j_gene: TRBJ2-5; d_gene: TRBD1; v_gene: TRBV29-1; CDR3aa: CSAGQGALETQYF; CDR3nt: TGCAGCGCTGGACAGGGGGCATTGGAGACCCAGTACTTC
abundance: .; j_gene: TRBJ1-1; d_gene: TRBD1; v_gene: TRBV18; CDR3aa: CASSPRTGMNTEAFF; CDR3nt: TGTGCCAGCTCACCGAGGACAGGCATGAACACTGAAGCTTTCTTT
abundance: .; j_gene: TRBJ1-1; d_gene: .; v_gene: TRBV5-1; CDR3aa: CASSLDGAGAPEAFF; CDR3nt: TGCGCCAGCAGCTTGGATGGGGCAGGGGCCCCTGAAGCTTTCTTT
abundance: .; j_gene: TRBJ2-7; d_gene: .; v_gene: TRBV6-5; CDR3aa: CASSYSRRQDSTQQYF; CDR3nt: TGTGCCAGCAGTTACTCCCGTCGGCAGGATAGTACGCAGCAGTACTTC
abundance: .; j_gene: TRBJ1-1; d_gene: .; v_gene: TRBV30; CDR3aa: CAWSPLSPNTEAFF; CDR3nt: TGTGCCTGGAGTCCACTTTCGCCGAACACTGAAGCTTTCTTT
abundance: .; j_gene: TRBJ1-2; d_gene: .; v_gene: TRBV5-1; CDR3aa: CASALENYGYTF; CDR3nt: TGCGCCAGCGCCCTAGAGAACTATGGCTACACCTTC
abundance: .; j_gene: TRBJ2-3; d_gene: TRBD2; v_gene: TRBV7-2; CDR3aa: CASSLDSGGTDTQYF; CDR3nt: TGTGCCAGCAGCTTAGATAGCGGGGGGACAGATACGCAGTATTTT
abundance: few; j_gene: TRBJ1-5; d_gene: TRBD1; v_gene: TRBV10-3; CDR3aa: CAISESKWTGDHQPQHF; CDR3nt: TGTGCCATCAGTGAGTCTAAGTGGACAGGGGACCATCAGCCCCAGCATTTT
abundance: .; j_gene: TRBJ1-1; d_gene: TRBD1; v_gene: TRBV7-2; CDR3aa: CASSTTRQGARGF; CDR3nt: TGTGCCAGCAGCACAACCCGGCAGGGGGCGCGGGGATTT
abundance: .; j_gene: TRBJ1-6; d_gene: .; v_gene: TRBV5-1; CDR3aa: CASSPRGGRDNSPLHF; CDR3nt: TGCGCCAGCAGCCCACGGGGGGGAAGGGATAATTCACCCCTCCACTTT
abundance: .; j_gene: TRBJ1-2; d_gene: TRBD1; v_gene: TRBV5-4; CDR3aa: CASSSPGQGGRGYTF; CDR3nt: TGTGCCAGCAGCTCCCCGGGACAGGGGGGTAGGGGCTACACCTTC
abundance: .; j_gene: TRBJ1-1; d_gene: TRBD1; v_gene: TRBV9; CDR3aa: CASSAGTGGEAFF; CDR3nt: TGTGCCAGCAGCGCCGGGACAGGGGGTGAAGCTTTCTTT
abundance: .; j_gene: TRBJ2-2; d_gene: .; v_gene: TRBV5-4; CDR3aa: CASSWGVRYTGELFF; CDR3nt: TGTGCCAGCAGCTGGGGGGTGAGATACACCGGGGAGCTGTTTTTT
abundance: .; j_gene: TRBJ2-1; d_gene: TRBD2; v_gene: TRBV5-1; CDR3aa: CASSIKNYEAGDNEQFF; CDR3nt: TGCGCCAGCAGCATAAAAAATTATGAAGCGGGGGACAATGAGCAGTTCTTC
abundance: .; j_gene: TRBJ1-3; d_gene: .; v_gene: TRBV5-1; CDR3aa: CASSKGDSGNTIYF; CDR3nt: TGCGCCAGCAGCAAGGGGGACTCTGGAAACACCATATATTTT
abundance: .; j_gene: TRBJ1-5; d_gene: .; v_gene: TRBV5-8; CDR3aa: CASSFFGGQPQHF; CDR3nt: TGTGCCAGCAGCTTTTTCGGGGGTCAGCCCCAGCATTTT
abundance: .; j_gene: TRBJ2-5; d_gene: .; v_gene: TRBV11-1; CDR3aa: CASSNNLSGLIRPQYF; CDR3nt: TGTGCCAGCAGCAACAACCTTTCGGGGTTAATTAGGCCCCAGTACTTC
abundance: .; j_gene: TRBJ1-1; d_gene: .; v_gene: TRBV9; CDR3aa: CASSEPLDGMNTEAFF; CDR3nt: TGTGCCAGCAGCGAGCCCCTAGACGGAATGAACACTGAAGCTTTCTTT
abundance: .; j_gene: TRBJ2-1; d_gene: .; v_gene: TRBV6-1; CDR3aa: CASSEGWGPAREQFF; CDR3nt: TGTGCCAGCAGTGAAGGGTGGGGCCCCGCCAGGGAGCAGTTCTTC
abundance: .; j_gene: TRBJ2-7; d_gene: .; v_gene: TRBV29-1; CDR3aa: CSVDRGGKGDEQYF; CDR3nt: TGCAGCGTTGATCGGGGAGGGAAGGGGGACGAGCAGTACTTC
abundance: once; j_gene: TRBJ1-2; d_gene: .; v_gene: TRBV19; CDR3aa: CASSIGRYGYTF; CDR3nt: TGTGCCAGTAGTATTGGCCGTTATGGCTACACCTTC
abundance: .; j_gene: TRBJ2-5; d_gene: .; v_gene: TRBV11-3; CDR3aa: CASSLERERTQYF; CDR3nt: TGTGCCAGCAGCTTAGAGAGGGAGCGGACCCAGTACTTC
abundance: .; j_gene: TRBJ2-5; d_gene: .; v_gene: TRBV7-9; CDR3aa: CASSLAQETQYF; CDR3nt: TGTGCCAGCAGCTTGGCCCAAGAGACCCAGTACTTC
abundance: once; j_gene: TRBJ2-1; d_gene: .; v_gene: TRBV5-1; CDR3aa: CASSLEGSVINEQFF; CDR3nt: TGCGCCAGCAGCTTGGAGGGGTCGGTGATTAATGAGCAGTTCTTC
abundance: .; j_gene: TRBJ2-3; d_gene: .; v_gene: TRBV5-1; CDR3aa: CASSFPDTGKHTDTQYF; CDR3nt: TGCGCCAGCAGCTTCCCAGACACAGGGAAACACACAGATACGCAGTATTTT